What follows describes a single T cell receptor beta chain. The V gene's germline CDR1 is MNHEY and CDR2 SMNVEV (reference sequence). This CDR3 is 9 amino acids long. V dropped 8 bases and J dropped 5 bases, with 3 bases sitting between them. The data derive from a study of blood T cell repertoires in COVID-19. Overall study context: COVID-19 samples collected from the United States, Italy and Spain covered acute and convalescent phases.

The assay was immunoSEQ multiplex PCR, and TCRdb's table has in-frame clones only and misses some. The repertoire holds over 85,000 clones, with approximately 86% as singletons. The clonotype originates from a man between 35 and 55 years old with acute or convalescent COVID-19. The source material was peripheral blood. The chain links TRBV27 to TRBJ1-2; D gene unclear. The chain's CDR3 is CASQYGYTF. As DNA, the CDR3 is TGTGCCAGCCAGTATGGCTACACCTTC.